The clone carrying this TCR beta chain has only one observation. Its antigen is not identified. Trimming took 0 bases from V and 0 from J; bases not matched to a gene: 2. Germline assignment: CDR1 MGHRA and CDR2 YSYEKL. The CDR3 covers 16 residues. The record originates from a study of CD8+ T cells in alopecia areata. PBMCs served as the source from which CD4+ and CD8+ T cells were sorted. Sequencing relied on a cDNA template that was reverse transcribed from extracted RNA. Profiled with immunoSEQ multiplex PCR; TCRdb holds only in-frame clones, not every one. The data contain about 200,000 clones, more than 50% of them singletons. The study, taken as a whole, reports: Clonality exceeded that of normal scalp in lesional scalp, most notably in alopecia totalis/universalis. Relative to mice, TCR sharing across patients was less clear, a difference possibly HLA-related. Resident alphabeta T-cell populations of normal skin are likewise subject to sequencing in scalp samples.

This chain uses TRBV4-1 with TRBJ1-5; 7 nucleotides match TRBD1. Specimen: CD8+ T cells sorted from blood. This sequence was found in a human donor in good health. CDR3 loop: CASSQEGTASNQPQHF. In nucleotides, the CDR3 is TGCGCCAGCAGCCAAGAGGGGACAGCTAGCAATCAGCCCCAGCATTTT.